The T cell receptor (beta chain) under discussion was sequenced for a study of OX40 agonist ivuxolimab in advanced cancers. V was pared by 3 bases and J by 7 bases, with 10 bases of the junction left unmatched. The CDR3 covers 15 residues. CDR1 SGHNT and CDR2 YYREEE come from the germline V gene (reference sequence). This table comes from immunoSEQ multiplex PCR, and its TCRdb copy is limited to in-frame clones, with some not included. The sample shows some 40,000 clones, approximately 90% of them seen only once. The genes are TRBV5-4 and TRBJ2-3; 8 bases are shared with TRBD2. Sequenced here: CD4+ or CD8+ T cells sorted from blood, sampled in a trial of the OX40 agonist ivuxolimab. This TCR was sampled from an adult with an advanced solid tumor such as melanoma, head and neck, liver or kidney cancer. The CDR3 coding sequence is TGTGCCAGCAGCTCAGCCGGGACTAGTGGTTATACGCAGTATTTT. Translation: CASSSAGTSGYTQYF.